This is a list of T cell receptor beta chains from one sample in a study of blood T cell repertoires in COVID-19. Clones were read by immunoSEQ multiplex PCR, and TCRdb kept only the in-frame ones, dropping some. The table has roughly 290,000 clones, 80% to 95% seen once; the top ten hold about 6.8%. The material sequenced was peripheral blood. These receptors all come from a woman in her thirties with COVID-19, enrolled during active disease. CDR3s include the opening cysteine and the closing phenylalanine or tryptophan. The order of the fields is J gene, V gene, D gene, clone size, CDR3 DNA, CDR3 protein. The D gene is left open where the match is weak. Size tells how often a clone was seen (once, few, many) or the class of an expanded clone, and some rows leave it out.

>TRBJ2-1|TRBV10-3|TRBD2|few
TGTGCCATCAGGGTACAGGGACTAGACAATGAGCAGTTCTTC
CAIRVQGLDNEQFF
>TRBJ2-5|TRBV5-4|TRBD2|.
TGTGCCAGCAGCCCGATGGGACTAGCGGGAGGGGGGGAGACCCAGTACTTC
CASSPMGLAGGGETQYF
>TRBJ1-5|TRBV27|TRBD1|.
TGTGCCAGCACCCCACAGGGGTCGGGCAATCAGCCCCAGCATTTT
CASTPQGSGNQPQHF
>TRBJ2-6|TRBV5-1|TRBD2|.
TGCGCCAGCAGCTATTCGGGACTAGCGGGAGGGCCAATTGGGGCCAACGTCCTGACTTTC
CASSYSGLAGGPIGANVLTF
>TRBJ2-1|TRBV5-5|TRBD1|.
TGTGCCAGCAGCTTACGACAGGGGCGGGAGCAGTTCTTC
CASSLRQGREQFF
>TRBJ2-5|TRBV7-2|TRBD2|.
TGTGCCAGCAGCTCGGGACTAGCGGGAGCCGGTGAGACCCAGTACTTC
CASSSGLAGAGETQYF
>TRBJ1-2|TRBV27|.|.
TGTGCCAGCACCCTAACCTGGGGGGGGGCCTCTGGCTACACCTTC
CASTLTWGGASGYTF
>TRBJ1-4|TRBV7-2|.|.
TGTGCCAGCAGCTCCCGACCCGGCGGGAATGAAAAACTGTTTTTT
CASSSRPGGNEKLFF
>TRBJ1-2|TRBV5-1|TRBD1|.
TGCGCCAGCAGAGATGGGACAGCGATTGGATATGGCTACACCTTC
CASRDGTAIGYGYTF
>TRBJ2-5|TRBV11-2|TRBD1|.
TGTGCCAGCAGCTCCCGAGGACAGGTTGGAGAGACCCAGTACTTC
CASSSRGQVGETQYF
>TRBJ2-7|TRBV6-5|.|.
TGTGCCAGCAGGCCTTCGACGGGGTCCTACGAGCAGTACTTC
CASRPSTGSYEQYF
>TRBJ1-1|TRBV27|.|.
TGTGCCAGCAGAATACAGGGCTCGCCCCAGGCTTTCTTT
CASRIQGSPQAFF
>TRBJ2-1|TRBV24-1|TRBD2|.
TGTGCCACCAGTGACACGCGACTAGCGGATGAGCAGTTCTTC
CATSDTRLADEQFF
>TRBJ1-2|TRBV5-6|TRBD1|.
TGTGCCAGCAGCCTAAGGACAGGGCTCTATGGCTACACCTTC
CASSLRTGLYGYTF
>TRBJ1-4|TRBV6-5|TRBD1|.
TGTGCCAGCAGAGGATACAGGGGGCTAGGGGAAAAACTGTTTTTT
CASRGYRGLGEKLFF
>TRBJ2-1|TRBV18|TRBD2|.
TGTGCCAGCTCAACTGGGACTAGCGGGATGGATGAGCAGTTCTTC
CASSTGTSGMDEQFF
>TRBJ2-2|TRBV13|TRBD2|.
TGTGCCAGCAGCTTAAGGCTAGCGGGAAACACCGGGGAGCTGTTTTTT
CASSLRLAGNTGELFF
>TRBJ2-2|TRBV4-1|TRBD2|.
TGCGCCAGCAGGGAGACTAGCGGGAGGCCCGGGGAGCTGTTTTTT
CASRETSGRPGELFF
>TRBJ2-7|TRBV4-3|.|few
TGCGCCAGCAGCCAAGATCTAGAGGGCGAGCAGTACTTC
CASSQDLEGEQYF
>TRBJ2-7|TRBV27|.|.
TGTGCCAGCAGTTTAGCCGTTACCCGAGGTCCCTACGAGCAGTACTTC
CASSLAVTRGPYEQYF
>TRBJ2-2|TRBV6-5|.|.
TGTGCCAGCGCCGTTAGCGTCGGAGCTGGCGGGGAGCTGTTTTTT
CASAVSVGAGGELFF
>TRBJ2-7|TRBV4-2|TRBD2|.
TGTGCCAGCAGCCAAGTGTTTGGGACTAGCGGAGAGCAGTACTTC
CASSQVFGTSGEQYF
>TRBJ2-1|TRBV25-1|.|.
TGTGCCAGCAGTATTCTTGTTCGCGATGAGCAGTTCTTC
CASSILVRDEQFF
>TRBJ1-2|TRBV29-1|.|.
TGCAGCGTTTACACGGGTTATAGCTACACCTTC
CSVYTGYSYTF
>TRBJ1-2|TRBV2|TRBD1|.
TGTGCCAGCAGACAGACAGGGGCCGATGGCTACACCTTC
CASRQTGADGYTF
>TRBJ2-7|TRBV5-1|TRBD1|.
TGCGCCAGCAGCCGTTCGACAGGGCAGATTTTCTACGAGCAGTACTTC
CASSRSTGQIFYEQYF